Listed below are T cell receptor beta chains from one sample, sequenced in a study of T cell changes during pregnancy in multiple sclerosis. The method was immunoSEQ multiplex PCR; TCRdb's version includes in-frame clones alone and lacks a portion of them. This table has 80,000 or so clones, around 92% appearing once. The sequenced sample was peripheral blood, obtained before pregnancy. These receptor sequences come from a female donor with multiple sclerosis, enrolled in a pregnancy study. CDR3s include the opening cysteine and the closing phenylalanine or tryptophan. Fields, in order: D gene, V gene, CDR3 protein. A D gene is named only where the DNA matches it firmly.

d_gene: TRBD1
v_gene: TRBV5-8
CDR3aa: CASSHTRQGSSDTQYF

d_gene: .
v_gene: TRBV6-5
CDR3aa: CASRSTGNIQYF

d_gene: TRBD2
v_gene: TRBV15
CDR3aa: CATSRDLAGDNEQFF

d_gene: .
v_gene: TRBV6-1
CDR3aa: CASSDKNSNQPQHF

d_gene: TRBD1
v_gene: TRBV19
CDR3aa: CASSDRAGDQPQHF

d_gene: TRBD1
v_gene: TRBV29-1
CDR3aa: CSGGQGSTEAFF

d_gene: TRBD2
v_gene: TRBV19
CDR3aa: CASSTSGGNNEQFF

d_gene: .
v_gene: TRBV6-5
CDR3aa: CASSYSMLRGPYGYTF

d_gene: .
v_gene: TRBV4-1
CDR3aa: CASSHAPESLTSEQFF

d_gene: TRBD1
v_gene: TRBV6-1
CDR3aa: CASTDRGLQNIQYF

d_gene: .
v_gene: TRBV6-1
CDR3aa: CASSEEQGNYGYTF

d_gene: .
v_gene: TRBV29-1
CDR3aa: CSVETQRAGGTEAFF